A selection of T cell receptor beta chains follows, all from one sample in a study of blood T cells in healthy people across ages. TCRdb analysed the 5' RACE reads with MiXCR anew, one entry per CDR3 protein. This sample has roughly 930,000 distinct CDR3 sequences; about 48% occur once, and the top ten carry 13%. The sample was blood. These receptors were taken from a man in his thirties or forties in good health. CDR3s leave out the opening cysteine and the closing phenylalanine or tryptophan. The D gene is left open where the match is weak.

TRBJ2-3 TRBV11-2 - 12 ASSPATTTDTQY
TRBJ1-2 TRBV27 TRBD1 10 ASSPRQGGYT
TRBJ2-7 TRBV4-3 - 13 ASSQISGASYEQY
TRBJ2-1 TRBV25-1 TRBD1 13 ASSKQGARYNEQF
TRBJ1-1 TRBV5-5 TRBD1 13 ASSPRDRANTEAF
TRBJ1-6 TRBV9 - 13 ASSALAQANSPLH
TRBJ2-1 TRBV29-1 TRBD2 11 SVGLAGYNEQF
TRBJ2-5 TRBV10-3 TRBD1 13 AISAFDRGGDEQY
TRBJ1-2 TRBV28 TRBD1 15 ASSTNRGAHVLYGYT
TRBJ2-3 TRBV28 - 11 ASSGQALDTQY
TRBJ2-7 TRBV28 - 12 ASSLSSSYYEQY
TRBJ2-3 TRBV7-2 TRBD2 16 ASSRPGSGEHSTDTQY
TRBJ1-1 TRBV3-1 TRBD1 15 ASSHDRRTGGNTEAF
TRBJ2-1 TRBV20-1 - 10 SALPPPREQF
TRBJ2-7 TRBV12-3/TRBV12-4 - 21 ASSFLIPGQGSPTSGDHYEQY
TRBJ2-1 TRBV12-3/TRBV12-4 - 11 ASSPRTDNEQF
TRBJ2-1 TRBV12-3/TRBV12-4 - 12 ASSTSGTYNEQF
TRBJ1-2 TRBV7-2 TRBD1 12 ASSGTDRVRGYT
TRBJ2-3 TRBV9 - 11 ASSAEFPDTQY
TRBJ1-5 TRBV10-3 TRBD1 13 AIRADRESNQPQH
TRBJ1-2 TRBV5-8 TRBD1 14 ASSSGTGGQSYGYT
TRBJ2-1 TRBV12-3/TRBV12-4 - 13 ASTWSGSSYNEQF
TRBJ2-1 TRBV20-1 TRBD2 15 SARQREGRGSYNEQF
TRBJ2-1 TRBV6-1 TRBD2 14 ASSFGLAGDYNEQF
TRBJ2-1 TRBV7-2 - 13 ASSLGNREYNEQF
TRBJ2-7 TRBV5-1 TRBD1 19 ASSSPTQEGAPTRISYEQY
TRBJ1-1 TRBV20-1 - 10 SASQGRTEAF
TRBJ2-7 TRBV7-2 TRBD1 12 ASSLTGGIDEQY
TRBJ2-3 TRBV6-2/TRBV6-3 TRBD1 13 ASRPGTGSTDTQY
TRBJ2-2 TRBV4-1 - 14 ASSQDGEVGQGELF
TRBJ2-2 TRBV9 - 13 ASSETAMNTGELF
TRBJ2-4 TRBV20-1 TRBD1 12 SASQGVAKNIQY
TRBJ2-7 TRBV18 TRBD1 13 ASSPRQGARYEQY
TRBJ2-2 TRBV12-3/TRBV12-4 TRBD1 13 ASSAGGKDPGELF
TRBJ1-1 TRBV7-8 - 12 ASSLGQADTEAF
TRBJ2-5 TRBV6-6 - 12 ASRGGTGGGTQY
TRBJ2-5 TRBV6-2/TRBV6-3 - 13 ASSGLRTEKVEQY
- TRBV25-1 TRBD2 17 ASSYPETWTSGLRETQY
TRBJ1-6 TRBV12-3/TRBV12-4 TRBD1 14 ASSFLVGQGFSPLH
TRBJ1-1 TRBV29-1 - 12 SVREGGGGTEAF
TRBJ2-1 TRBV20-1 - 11 SASPSPYNEQF
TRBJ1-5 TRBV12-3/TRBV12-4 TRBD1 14 ASSLGPRGSNQPQH
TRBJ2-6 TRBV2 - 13 ASSEAGQGANVLT
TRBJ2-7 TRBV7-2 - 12 ASSSGALPYEQY
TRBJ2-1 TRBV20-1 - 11 SARRGAGNEQF
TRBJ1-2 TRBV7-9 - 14 ASSLAETELNYGYT
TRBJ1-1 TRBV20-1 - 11 SAARAENTEAF
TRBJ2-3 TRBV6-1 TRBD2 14 ASSEGISGTTDTQY
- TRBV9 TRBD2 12 ASSPASGSSEQY
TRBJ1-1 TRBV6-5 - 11 ARSPRVSSEAF